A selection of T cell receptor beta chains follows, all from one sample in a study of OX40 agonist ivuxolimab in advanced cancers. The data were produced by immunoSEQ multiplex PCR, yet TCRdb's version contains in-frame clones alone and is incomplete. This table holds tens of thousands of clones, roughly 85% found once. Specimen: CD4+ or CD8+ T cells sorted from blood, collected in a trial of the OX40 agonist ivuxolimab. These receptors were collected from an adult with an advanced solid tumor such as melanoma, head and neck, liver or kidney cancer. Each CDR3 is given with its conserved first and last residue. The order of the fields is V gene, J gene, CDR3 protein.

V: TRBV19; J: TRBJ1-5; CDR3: CASSVIRTEGHPRLVADQPQHF
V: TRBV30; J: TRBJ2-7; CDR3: CAWSSGTGVSYEQYF
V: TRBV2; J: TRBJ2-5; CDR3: CASSGTVQETQYF
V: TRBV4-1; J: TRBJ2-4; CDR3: CASSLQILGAKNIQYF
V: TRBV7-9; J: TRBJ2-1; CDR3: CASSLATQVIEQFF
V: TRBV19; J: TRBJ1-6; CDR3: CASSPGPPSPLHF
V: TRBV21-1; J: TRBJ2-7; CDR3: CASSKSSDRNSYEQYF
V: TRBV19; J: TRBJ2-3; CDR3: CASSSRASGWDTQYF
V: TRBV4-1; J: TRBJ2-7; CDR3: CASSQGTTTSGSYEQYF
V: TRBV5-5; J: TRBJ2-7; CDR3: CASSWAGLSSYEQYF
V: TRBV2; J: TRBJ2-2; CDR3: CASSEGGYTGELFF
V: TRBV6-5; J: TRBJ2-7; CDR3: CASSSPRTAYEQYF
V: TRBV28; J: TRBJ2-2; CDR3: CASSPSTGWTTGELFF
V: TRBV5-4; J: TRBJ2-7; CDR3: CASSARTSEGAEQYF
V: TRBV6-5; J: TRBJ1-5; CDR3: CASSPGQRSNQPQHF
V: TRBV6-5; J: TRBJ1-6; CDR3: CASSAGNSPLHF
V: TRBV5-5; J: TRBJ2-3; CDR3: CASSLARRADTQYF
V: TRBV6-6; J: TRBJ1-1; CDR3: CASRGQGAVNTEAFF
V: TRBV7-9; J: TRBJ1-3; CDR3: CASRRTGARRNSGNTIYF
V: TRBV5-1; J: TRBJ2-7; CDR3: CASSFSGGDLEEQYF
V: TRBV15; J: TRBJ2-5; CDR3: CATSRQGVEETQYF
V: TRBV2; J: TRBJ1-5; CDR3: CASRADRNQPQHF
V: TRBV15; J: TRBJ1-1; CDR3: CATSREWGGIMNTEAFF
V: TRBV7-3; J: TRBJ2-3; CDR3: CASSSSGGFTDTQYF
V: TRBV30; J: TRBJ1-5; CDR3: CAWSVGYGNNQPQHF
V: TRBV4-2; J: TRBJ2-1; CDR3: CASSQDQGSYNEQFF
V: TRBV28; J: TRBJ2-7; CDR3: CASSFSGISSYEQYF
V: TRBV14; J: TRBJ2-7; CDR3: CASSQGPRSGEQYF
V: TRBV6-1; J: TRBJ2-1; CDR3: CASSEWALAGVLSSYNEQFF
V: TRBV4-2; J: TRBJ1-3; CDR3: CASSQDLGPLSGNTIYF
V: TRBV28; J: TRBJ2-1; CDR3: CASSFLLTGSGIGNEQFF
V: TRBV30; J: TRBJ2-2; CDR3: CAWRLAGGRTGELFF
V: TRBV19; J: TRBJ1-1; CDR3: CASLPPGAAEAFF
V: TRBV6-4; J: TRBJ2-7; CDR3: CAISVDSTTYEQYF
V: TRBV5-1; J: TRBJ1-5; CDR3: CASSLAGQKGQPQHF
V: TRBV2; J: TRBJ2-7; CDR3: CASSGYEQYF
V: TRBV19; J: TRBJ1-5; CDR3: CASTDRGQPQHF
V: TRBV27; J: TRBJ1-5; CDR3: CASRRNGQKHQPQHF
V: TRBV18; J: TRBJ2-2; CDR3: CASSPPLPQGGSTGELFF
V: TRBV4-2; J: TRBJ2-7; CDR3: CASSQEGVTLAPSYEQYF
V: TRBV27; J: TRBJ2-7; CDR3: CASTRGQGLYEQYF
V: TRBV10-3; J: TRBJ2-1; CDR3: CATTVSRQGGNEQFF
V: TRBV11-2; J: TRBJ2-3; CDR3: CASSLPRQSDTQYF
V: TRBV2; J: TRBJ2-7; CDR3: CASSEGRGGEQYF
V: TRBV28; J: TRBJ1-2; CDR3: CASGAPGWSGYTF
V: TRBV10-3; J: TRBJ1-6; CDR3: CAISESLDRLYNSPLHF
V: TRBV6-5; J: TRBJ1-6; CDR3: CASGRSSIENSPLHF